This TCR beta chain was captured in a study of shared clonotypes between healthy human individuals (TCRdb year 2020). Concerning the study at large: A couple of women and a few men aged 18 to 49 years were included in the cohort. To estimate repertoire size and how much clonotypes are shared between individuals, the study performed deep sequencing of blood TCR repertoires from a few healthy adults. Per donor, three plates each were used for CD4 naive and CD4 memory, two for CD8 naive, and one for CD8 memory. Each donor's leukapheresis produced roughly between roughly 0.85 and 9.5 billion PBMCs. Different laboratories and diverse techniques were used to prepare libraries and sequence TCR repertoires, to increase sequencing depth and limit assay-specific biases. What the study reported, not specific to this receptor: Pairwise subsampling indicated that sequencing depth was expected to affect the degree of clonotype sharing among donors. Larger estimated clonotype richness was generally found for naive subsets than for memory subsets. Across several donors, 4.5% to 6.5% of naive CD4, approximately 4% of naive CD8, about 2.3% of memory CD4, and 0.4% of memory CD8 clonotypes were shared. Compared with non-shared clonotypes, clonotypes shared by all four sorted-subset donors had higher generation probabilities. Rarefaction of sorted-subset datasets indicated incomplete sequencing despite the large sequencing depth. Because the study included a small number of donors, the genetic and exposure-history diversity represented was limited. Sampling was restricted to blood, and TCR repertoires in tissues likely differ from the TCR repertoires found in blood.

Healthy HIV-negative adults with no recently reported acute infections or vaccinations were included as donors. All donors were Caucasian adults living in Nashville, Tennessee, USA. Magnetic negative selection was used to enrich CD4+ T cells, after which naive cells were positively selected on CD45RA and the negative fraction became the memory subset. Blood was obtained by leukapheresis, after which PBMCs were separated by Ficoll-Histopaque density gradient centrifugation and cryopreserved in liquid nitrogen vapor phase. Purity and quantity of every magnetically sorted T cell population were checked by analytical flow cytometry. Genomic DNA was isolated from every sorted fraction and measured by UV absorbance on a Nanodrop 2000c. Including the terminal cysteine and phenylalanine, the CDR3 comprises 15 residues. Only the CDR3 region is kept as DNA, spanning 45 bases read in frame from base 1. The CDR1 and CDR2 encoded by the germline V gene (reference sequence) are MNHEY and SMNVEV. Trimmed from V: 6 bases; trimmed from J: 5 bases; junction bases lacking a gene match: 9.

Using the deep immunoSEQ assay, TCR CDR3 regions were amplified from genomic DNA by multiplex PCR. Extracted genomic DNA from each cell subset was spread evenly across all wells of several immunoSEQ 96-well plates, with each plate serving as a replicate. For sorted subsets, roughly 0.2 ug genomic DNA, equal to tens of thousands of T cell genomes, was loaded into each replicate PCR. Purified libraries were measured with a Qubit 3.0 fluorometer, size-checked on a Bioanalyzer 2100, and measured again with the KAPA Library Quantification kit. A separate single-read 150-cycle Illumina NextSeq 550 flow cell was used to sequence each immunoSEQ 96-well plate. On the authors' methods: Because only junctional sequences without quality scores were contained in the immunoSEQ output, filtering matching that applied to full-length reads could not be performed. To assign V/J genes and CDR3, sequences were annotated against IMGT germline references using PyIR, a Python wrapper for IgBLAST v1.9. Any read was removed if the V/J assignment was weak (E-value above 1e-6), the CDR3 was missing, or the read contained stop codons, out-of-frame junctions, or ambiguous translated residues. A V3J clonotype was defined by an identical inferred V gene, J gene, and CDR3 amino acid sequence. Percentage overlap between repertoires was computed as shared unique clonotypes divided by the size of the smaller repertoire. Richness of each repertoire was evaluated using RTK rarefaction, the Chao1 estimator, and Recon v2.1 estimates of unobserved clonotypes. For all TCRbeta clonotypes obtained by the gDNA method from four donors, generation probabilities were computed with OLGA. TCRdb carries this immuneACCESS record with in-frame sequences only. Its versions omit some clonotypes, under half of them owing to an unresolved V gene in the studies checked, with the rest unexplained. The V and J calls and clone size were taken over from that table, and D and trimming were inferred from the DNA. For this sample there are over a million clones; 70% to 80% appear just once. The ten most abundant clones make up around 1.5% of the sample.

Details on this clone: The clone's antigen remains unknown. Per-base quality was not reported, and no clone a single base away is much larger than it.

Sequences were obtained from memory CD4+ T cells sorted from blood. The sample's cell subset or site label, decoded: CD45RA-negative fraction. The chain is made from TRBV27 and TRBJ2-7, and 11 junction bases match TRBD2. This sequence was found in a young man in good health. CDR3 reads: CASSRLAGNSHEQYF. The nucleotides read TGTGCCAGCAGCAGACTAGCGGGAAATTCCCACGAGCAGTACTTC.